The rows below give T cell receptor beta chains drawn from one sample of a study of T cells after yellow fever vaccination. Each CDR3 protein gets one entry after TCRdb re-called the 5' RACE reads with MiXCR. The profile shows 500,000 to 550,000 distinct CDR3 sequences, roughly 22% of them singletons. The specimen comprised PBMCs, sampled 20 to 25 days after the first yellow fever vaccination. Every receptor here comes from a man aged 18 to 30 who received the YFV17D yellow fever vaccine. Both conserved end residues are part of each CDR3. Each record gives: D gene, J gene, V gene, clone size, CDR3 DNA, CDR3 protein. D genes are given only for firm matches. A clone size is listed for some rows: how often the clone was seen (once, few, many), or a class if it is expanded.

NA | TRBJ2-5 | TRBV5-1 | few | TGCGCCAGCAGCTTTTGGTCAACCGAAGAGACCCAGTACTTC | CASSFWSTEETQYF
TRBD1 | TRBJ2-2 | TRBV6-1 | few | TGTGCCAGCAGTAAACCGGGACAGTCACTTTTAACCGGGGAGCTGTTTTTT | CASSKPGQSLLTGELFF
NA | TRBJ2-1 | TRBV4-1 | few | TGCGCCAGCAGCCAAGGTCAGGGCTACAATGAGCAGTTCTTC | CASSQGQGYNEQFF
NA | TRBJ1-5 | TRBV4-2 | few | TGTGCCAGCAGCCAAGATGGCAGGAGAGATCAGCCCCAGCATTTT | CASSQDGRRDQPQHF
TRBD2 | TRBJ2-3 | TRBV4-1 | NA | TGCGCCAGCAGCCGAAGATCTAGCGGTATTAGCACAGATACGCAGTATTTT | CASSRRSSGISTDTQYF
NA | TRBJ1-4 | TRBV7-2 | NA | TGTGCCAGCAGCTTTTCCGGGGGGGGAGAAAAACTGTTTTTT | CASSFSGGGEKLFF
TRBD2 | TRBJ2-1 | TRBV12-3/TRBV12-4 | NA | TGTGCCAGCAGTCCGGGGACTAGCGTCTACAATGAGCAGTTCTTC | CASSPGTSVYNEQFF
TRBD1 | TRBJ1-2 | TRBV20-1 | NA | TGCAGTGCTAGTGAAATCCGGGACAGGGTTAATGGCTACACCTTC | CSASEIRDRVNGYTF
NA | TRBJ2-3 | TRBV4-3 | few | TGCGCCAGCAGCCAACAGGGGAGTTCAGATACGCAGTATTTT | CASSQQGSSDTQYF
NA | TRBJ2-3 | TRBV7-8 | few | TGTGCCAGCAGCTTCGTGGCCCGTCCAGATACGCAGTATTTT | CASSFVARPDTQYF
TRBD1 | TRBJ2-3 | TRBV20-1 | NA | TGCAGTGCTGCTGACAGGGAAATTTCACATACGCAGTATTTT | CSAADREISHTQYF
NA | TRBJ2-5 | TRBV6-2/TRBV6-3 | NA | TGTGCCAGCAGTCCAGGTGGGGGGTACCAAGAGACCCAGTACTTC | CASSPGGGYQETQYF
NA | TRBJ1-2 | TRBV5-6 | few | TGTGCCAGCAGCTTGGCACGGGGTATCTATGGCTACACCTTC | CASSLARGIYGYTF
NA | TRBJ1-1 | TRBV5-1 | NA | TGCGCCAGCAGCCCAACTCAGACGCAGAACACTGAAGCTTTCTTT | CASSPTQTQNTEAFF
TRBD1 | TRBJ2-1 | TRBV27 | NA | TGTGCCAGCAGTTCGGACGGGACAGGGGTTCGCGAGCAGTGCTTC | CASSSDGTGVREQCF
TRBD1 | TRBJ1-6 | TRBV7-9 | many | TGTGCCAGCAGCTTCACAGGGGATAATTCACCCCTCCACTTT | CASSFTGDNSPLHF
NA | TRBJ1-2 | TRBV5-1 | NA | TGCGCCAGCAGCTTGGATGTTGCCGGCTACACCTTC | CASSLDVAGYTF